The subject of this entry is one T cell receptor beta chain. Its antigen is still unknown. No much larger clonotype is one base removed from it; base qualities were not supplied. This entry belongs to a study of blood T cell repertoires in COVID-19 (dated by TCRdb to 2018 to 2020). With regard to the full study: Collaborator samples came from the United States, Italy and Spain and covered acute and convalescent phases of COVID-19. The prospective study material was composed of cDNA or gDNA derived from T cells, B-cell-depleted T cells, or PBMCs. Subjects who had been exposed to COVID-19, were actively infected with it, or had recovered from it provided the deeply sampled blood TCRbeta repertoires that made up the dataset. A freely available public database, intended as a resource for researchers studying the immune response to SARS-CoV-2, is where the repertoires were released. Samples came from the ongoing ImmuneRACE study (first 160 participants) plus 1,254 subjects from 6 global collaborators. The sample metadata nearly always contained a de-identified subject ID, COVID-19 status, age in years and sex. Where available, HLA class I and class II types were obtained from metadata supplied by the sample provider rather than from assay-based typing. Study-wide findings and limitations: Clinical and demographic metadata were provided uncurated, with the amount varying by source and participant.

One collaborating source in Seattle enrolled patients during active infection and followed them longitudinally through the course of disease. Collaborating institutions collected whole blood in K2EDTA tubes following their own protocols. Collaborator samples were shipped for TCRbeta analysis as frozen whole blood, isolated PBMCs, or DNA extracted from either sample type. Per the germline V gene, MNHEY is the CDR1 and SVGAGI is the CDR2. V gives up 8 bases and J gives up 6 bases, and the segment between their germline ends measures 15 bases. Including cysteine and phenylalanine, the CDR3 has 13 amino acids. The only DNA kept is the CDR3, 39 bases in frame from the first base. TCRbeta CDR3 regions were amplified from genomic DNA using the immunoSEQ Assay, a bias-controlled multiplex PCR. The authors' pipeline ran thus. Within the assay, amplification of reference gene primers was used to estimate how many nucleated cells each sample contained. To quantify the absolute abundance of each unique TCRbeta CDR3 rearrangement, sequence reads were collapsed and filtered. Productive Simpson clonality was computed per sample as the square root of Simpson's diversity index over productive rearrangements. TCRdb re-hosts the immuneACCESS table, in-frame sequences only. Its copies lack some clones; in the studies checked, an unresolved V gene accounts for under half of them, and the cause for the rest is not known. That table furnishes V, J and clone size, whereas the DNA furnished D and trimming. Here the sample has under 300,000 clones; approximately 91% occur a single time. The ten biggest clones cover over 0.8% of the sample.

This TCR came from a man aged 30 to 39 with COVID-19, enrolled during active disease. The specimen was peripheral blood. The V gene is TRBV6-5 and the J gene is TRBJ2-3; matching of 5 bases hints at TRBD2 as the D gene. In nucleotides, the sequence is TGTGCCAGCCAGGCAACCCGCGGGGATACGCAGTATTTT. Protein translation: CASQATRGDTQYF.